The rows below give T cell receptor beta chains drawn from one sample of a study of blood T cell repertoires in COVID-19. Clones were sequenced by immunoSEQ multiplex PCR, and TCRdb holds only the in-frame ones, with some missing. This table has some 52,000 clones, around 86% appearing once. Sequencing was done on a sample of peripheral blood. These receptors all come from a man between 65 and 80 years old with acute or convalescent COVID-19. CDR3s include the opening cysteine and the closing phenylalanine or tryptophan. D genes are given only for firm matches. Not all rows give a size; the values are once, few, many and, for expanded clones, a class.

D | J | V | size | DNA | CDR3
NA | TRBJ1-4 | TRBV10-3 | NA | TGTGCCATCAGTGATGTGGGGAGCCGTAATGAAAAACTGTTTTTT | CAISDVGSRNEKLFF
TRBD2 | TRBJ2-7 | TRBV7-8 | NA | TGTGCCAGCAGCGACGGCGGGAGGTATTACGAGCAGTACTTC | CASSDGGRYYEQYF
NA | TRBJ2-6 | TRBV5-1 | NA | TGCGCCAGCAGCGGTCGGGTGGGTACAGGGGCCAACGTCCTGACTTTC | CASSGRVGTGANVLTF
NA | TRBJ1-6 | TRBV18 | once | TGTGCCAGCTCCGGGAATGTAAATTCACCCCTCCACTTT | CASSGNVNSPLHF
NA | TRBJ2-7 | TRBV7-9 | NA | TGTGCCAGCAGCTTACGGGCGGGGTCCTACGAGCAGTACTTC | CASSLRAGSYEQYF
TRBD2 | TRBJ2-3 | TRBV28 | NA | TGTGCCAGCAGTGTTCCGGGACTAGCGGACAATACGCAGTATTTT | CASSVPGLADNTQYF
NA | TRBJ1-4 | TRBV6-5 | NA | TGTGCCAGCAGACCCGCCCGGGAAGCTGAAAAACTGTTTTTT | CASRPAREAEKLFF
NA | TRBJ2-3 | TRBV6-5 | NA | TGTGCCAGCAGCCCACGGGACTCCCCAGATACGCAGTATTTT | CASSPRDSPDTQYF
TRBD2 | TRBJ2-5 | TRBV6-2/TRBV6-3 | NA | TGTGCCAGCAGTCGCGGCCAGCCGGGACTAGCGGGGGGGCATGAGACCCAGTACTTC | CASSRGQPGLAGGHETQYF
NA | TRBJ2-3 | TRBV4-2 | few | TGTGCCAGCAGCCAACACGACGGGTCAGATACGCAGTATTTT | CASSQHDGSDTQYF
NA | TRBJ2-2 | TRBV19 | NA | TGTGCCAGTAGTAAGGGACTCTCGAACACCGGGGAGCTGTTTTTT | CASSKGLSNTGELFF
TRBD2 | TRBJ2-1 | TRBV4-1 | NA | TGCGCCAGCAGCCCCACTGGGGCGGGGGACTACAATGAGCAGTTCTTC | CASSPTGAGDYNEQFF
TRBD2 | TRBJ2-5 | TRBV5-1 | NA | TGCGCCAGCAGCCCCGGCAGAGTAGCGGGAGGTCGGGGAGAGACCCAGTACTTC | CASSPGRVAGGRGETQYF
TRBD1 | TRBJ1-6 | TRBV28 | NA | TGTGCCAGCATCCCGGGACAGAGCAATTCACCCCTCCACTTT | CASIPGQSNSPLHF
NA | TRBJ2-1 | TRBV7-2 | NA | TGTGCCAGCAGCTTACGCGGACCCGGGATCTTC | CASSLRGPGIF
TRBD1 | TRBJ1-1 | TRBV19 | NA | TGTGCCAGCAGGACAGGGGGCTCACTTACTGAAGCTTTCTTT | CASRTGGSLTEAFF
NA | TRBJ2-1 | TRBV27 | NA | TGTGCCAGCAGTTTATATGGTCTAGGGGGAAGCTCCTACAATGAGCAGTTCTTC | CASSLYGLGGSSYNEQFF
TRBD2 | TRBJ2-3 | TRBV9 | NA | TGTGCCAGCAGCGTTATGGCGGGGGGGCTAAATACGCAGTATTTT | CASSVMAGGLNTQYF
NA | TRBJ1-3 | TRBV3-1/TRBV3-2 | once | TGTGCCAGCAGCCTTAGCGGAAACACCATATATTTT | CASSLSGNTIYF
NA | TRBJ1-3 | TRBV18 | NA | TGTGCCAGCTCACCACTTAACAGGGCTGGAAACACCATATATTTT | CASSPLNRAGNTIYF
NA | TRBJ2-3 | TRBV5-1 | once | TGCGCCAGCACCCTGGAGGGGGCCACAGATACGCAGTATTTT | CASTLEGATDTQYF
NA | TRBJ1-1 | TRBV5-4 | NA | TGTGCCAGCAGCTTGGACATGAACACTGAAGCTTTCTTT | CASSLDMNTEAFF
NA | TRBJ2-7 | TRBV7-2 | NA | TGTGCCAGCAGCTTAGAATACCAGCGGAGATTCTACGAGCAGTACTTC | CASSLEYQRRFYEQYF
TRBD1 | TRBJ1-4 | TRBV7-9 | NA | TGTGCCAGCAGCCCCCGGGACAGTGTGGGTGAAAAACTGTTTTTT | CASSPRDSVGEKLFF
NA | TRBJ2-2 | TRBV18 | medium-sized | TGTGCCAGCTCACCAGCGGAAACCGGGGAGCTGTTTTTT | CASSPAETGELFF
TRBD1 | TRBJ1-5 | TRBV7-2 | few | TGTGCCAGCAGCTCGGACAGGGGCAATCAGCCCCAGCATTTT | CASSSDRGNQPQHF
TRBD2 | TRBJ2-6 | TRBV7-2 | NA | TGTGCCAGCAGCTTGGCCGGGACTAGGTCGGGGGCCAACGTCCTGACTTTC | CASSLAGTRSGANVLTF
NA | TRBJ1-6 | TRBV11-2 | NA | TGTGCCAGCAGCCTACGGACAGCCTCCTATAATTCACCCCTCCACTTT | CASSLRTASYNSPLHF
NA | TRBJ1-3 | TRBV9 | NA | TGTGCCAGCAGCGTAGTTCCGGGTAGTTCGGGAAACACCATATATTTT | CASSVVPGSSGNTIYF
TRBD1 | TRBJ1-3 | TRBV11-2 | NA | TGTGCCAGCAGCTCCTTAAGGGGGCGAATGTCTGGAAACACCATATATTTT | CASSSLRGRMSGNTIYF
NA | TRBJ2-5 | TRBV6-6 | once | TGTGCCAGCAGTTACTCATCGGGGAGGGAGACCCAGTACTTC | CASSYSSGRETQYF
NA | TRBJ2-4 | TRBV10-3 | NA | TGTGCCATCAGTGAGTCAGGAACAGGGGGGGATCAGTACTTC | CAISESGTGGDQYF
NA | TRBJ2-7 | TRBV7-9 | NA | TGTGCCAGCAGCGACATAGGGGGAAGTCACTACGAGCAGTACTTC | CASSDIGGSHYEQYF
TRBD1 | TRBJ1-2 | TRBV7-2 | NA | TGTGCCAGCAGCTCACGGACAGGGGGCGTCTATGGCTACACCTTC | CASSSRTGGVYGYTF
TRBD2 | TRBJ2-7 | TRBV27 | NA | TGTGCCAGCAGGCTTCTTACTAGCGGGAGGGCCTACGAGCAGTACTTC | CASRLLTSGRAYEQYF
NA | TRBJ1-1 | TRBV18 | NA | TGTGCCAGCTCACCACAGACAATGAACACTGAAGCTTTCTTT | CASSPQTMNTEAFF
TRBD1 | TRBJ1-1 | TRBV7-2 | NA | TGTGCCAGCAGCGTGACGACAGGGGTTGGCGAAGCTTTCTTT | CASSVTTGVGEAFF
TRBD1 | TRBJ1-4 | TRBV18 | NA | TGTGCCAGCCGGGACAGGGCGAATGAAAAACTGTTTTTT | CASRDRANEKLFF
TRBD1 | TRBJ2-1 | TRBV19 | once | TGTGCCAGTAGTATTGAAGGGACAGGGGGGATCAATGAGCAGTTCTTC | CASSIEGTGGINEQFF
NA | TRBJ1-2 | TRBV6-5 | once | TGTGCCAGCAGTTACTCACAGGTGCCTACCTACTATGGCTACACCTTC | CASSYSQVPTYYGYTF
NA | TRBJ1-1 | TRBV15 | NA | TGTGCCACCAGCAGATCCGGAGTCACTGAAGCTTTCTTT | CATSRSGVTEAFF
NA | TRBJ2-3 | TRBV7-3 | NA | TGTGCCAGCAGCTTAGGCAGCACAGATACGCAGTATTTT | CASSLGSTDTQYF
TRBD2 | TRBJ2-3 | TRBV5-4 | NA | TGTGCCAGCAGCCTTTATGGTAGCGGGGGGGCCAGGTATACGCAGTATTTT | CASSLYGSGGARYTQYF
NA | TRBJ1-6 | TRBV24-1 | few | TGTGCCACCAGTGACTCCCGACAGTCGTCACCCCTCCACTTT | CATSDSRQSSPLHF